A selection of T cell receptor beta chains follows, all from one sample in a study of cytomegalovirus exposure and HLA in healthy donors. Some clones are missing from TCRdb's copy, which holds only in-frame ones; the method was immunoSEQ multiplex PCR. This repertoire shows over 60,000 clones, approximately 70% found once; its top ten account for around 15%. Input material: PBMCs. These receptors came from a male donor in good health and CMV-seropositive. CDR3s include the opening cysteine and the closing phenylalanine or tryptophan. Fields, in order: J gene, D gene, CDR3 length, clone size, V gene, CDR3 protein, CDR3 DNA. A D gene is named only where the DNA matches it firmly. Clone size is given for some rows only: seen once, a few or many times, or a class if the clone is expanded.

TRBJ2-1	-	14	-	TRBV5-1	CASSSGRPENEQFF	TGCGCCAGCAGTTCAGGGCGGCCGGAGAATGAGCAGTTCTTC
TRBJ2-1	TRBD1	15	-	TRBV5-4	CASSAGTGGYNEQFF	TGTGCCAGCAGCGCGGGGACAGGGGGCTACAATGAGCAGTTCTTC
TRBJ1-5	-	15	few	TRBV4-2	CASSQDRNSNQPQHF	TGTGCCAGCAGCCAAGACAGAAATAGCAATCAGCCCCAGCATTTT
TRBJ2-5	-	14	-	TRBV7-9	CASSVRRGGETQYF	TGTGCCAGCAGCGTACGACGAGGGGGAGAGACCCAGTACTTC
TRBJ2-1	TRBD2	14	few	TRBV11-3	CASSSGLAHNEQFF	TGTGCCAGCAGCTCGGGACTAGCCCACAATGAGCAGTTCTTC
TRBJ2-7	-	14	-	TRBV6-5	CASTPRPRGYEQYF	TGTGCCAGCACGCCCCGGCCCCGGGGGTACGAGCAGTACTTC
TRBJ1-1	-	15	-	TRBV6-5	CASVRRRTENTEAFF	TGTGCCAGCGTGAGGCGAAGGACAGAGAACACTGAAGCTTTCTTT
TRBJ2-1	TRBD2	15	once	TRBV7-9	CASSLVAGGPIEQFF	TGTGCCAGCAGTCTGGTAGCGGGGGGGCCTATTGAGCAGTTCTTC
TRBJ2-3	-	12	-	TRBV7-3	CASSPSTDTQYF	TGTGCCAGCTCCCCTAGCACAGATACGCAGTATTTT
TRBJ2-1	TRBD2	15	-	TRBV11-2	CASSSALAGDNEQFF	TGTGCCAGCAGCTCGGCCCTAGCGGGAGACAATGAGCAGTTCTTC
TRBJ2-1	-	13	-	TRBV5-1	CASSFNSYNEQFF	TGCGCCAGCAGCTTTAACAGTTACAATGAGCAGTTCTTC
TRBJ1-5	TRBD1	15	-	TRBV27	CASSPGTGKNQPQHF	TGTGCCAGCAGCCCCGGGACAGGCAAAAATCAGCCCCAGCATTTT
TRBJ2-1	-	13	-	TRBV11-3	CASSLDLSYEQFF	TGTGCCAGCAGCTTAGATCTGAGTTATGAGCAGTTCTTC
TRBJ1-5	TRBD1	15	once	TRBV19	CASSAGQGRAQPQHF	TGTGCCAGTAGCGCGGGACAGGGGCGGGCTCAGCCCCAGCATTTT
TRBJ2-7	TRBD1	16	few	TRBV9	CASSPPGTGGWNEQYF	TGTGCCAGCAGCCCTCCTGGGACAGGCGGCTGGAACGAGCAGTACTTC
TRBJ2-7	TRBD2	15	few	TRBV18	CASSPGGEGNYEQYF	TGTGCCAGCTCACCGGGCGGGGAGGGAAACTACGAGCAGTACTTC